This T cell receptor beta chain was observed in a study of technical replicates of blood from several donors. This clone was seen just once. Profiling relied on immunoSEQ multiplex PCR, and the TCRdb table lists in-frame clones only, not all of them. The sample has over 85,000 clones; 96% are singletons. Trimming left V 2 bases short and J 2 bases short, with 13 bases between. This CDR3 is 16 amino acids long. CDR1 and CDR2 (germline): MDHEN, SYDVKM. This chain links TRBV28 with TRBJ1-3; no definite D call. Material: T cells isolated from PBMCs. The sequence was obtained from a human donor in good health. The CDR3 DNA reads TGTGCCAGCAGTTTAACCAACGGCGGTACTGGAAACACCATATATTTT. Translating it yields CASSLTNGGTGNTIYF. Variable domain in full (rest from reference TRBV28 and TRBJ1-3): DVKVTQSSRYLVKRTGEKVFLECVQDMDHENMFWYRQDPGLGLRLIYFSYDVKMKEKGDIPEGYSVSREKKERFSLILESASTNQTSMYLCASSLTNGGTGNTIYFGEGSWLTVV.